This passage covers 15 T cell receptor beta chains from one sample sequenced in a study of technical replicates of blood from several donors. The data were produced by immunoSEQ multiplex PCR, yet TCRdb's version contains in-frame clones alone and is incomplete. The sample holds approximately 82,000 clones, just over 90% seen once. Sequencing input: T cells isolated from PBMCs. The receptor set was obtained from a human donor in good health.

This clone appeared a single time. V usage is TRBV5-4 and J usage is TRBJ1-2; no clear D gene. The CDR3 has 17 amino acids. Germline V gene lookup returns CDR1 SGHNT and CDR2 YYREEE (reference sequence). Trimming stripped 2 bases from V and 4 bases from J, with 21 bases between. This CDR3 is CASSFPLGGSGPYGYTF. The CDR3 nucleotides read TGTGCCAGCAGCTTCCCGTTGGGAGGGAGTGGCCCCTATGGCTACACCTTC.

The gene calls are TRBV6-1 and TRBJ2-7, with a possible D match to TRBD1 (5 bases). Trimming shortened V by 0 bases and J by 1 base, and 10 bases separated the two germline ends. Germline CDR1 MNHNS, CDR2 SASEGT. The CDR3 is 15 residues long. Written as DNA, the CDR3 is TGTGCCAGCAGTGAAGCGCTAAGGGGTTCCTACGAGCAGTACTTC. This translates into CASSEALRGSYEQYF.

V is TRBV7-6 and J is TRBJ2-7, with TRBD1 matching 7 bases. Germline lookup yields CDR1 SGHVS and CDR2 FNYEAQ. This CDR3 has 17 residues. V was pared by 1 base and J by 1 base, with 10 bases of the junction left unmatched. The CDR3 reads CASSLEADRDSSYEQYF. The CDR3 bases are TGTGCCAGCAGCTTAGAAGCCGACCGGGACAGTTCCTACGAGCAGTACTTC.

This chain links TRBV19 with TRBJ2-7; D is possibly TRBD2 (6 bases). V lost 6 bases, J lost 2 bases, and 14 bases lay in between. This CDR3 has 14 amino acids. From germline, CDR1 is LNHDA and CDR2 SQIVND (reference sequence). The CDR3 region has the DNA TGTGCCAGTAGCCCAAGCCCGGGGGCCTACGAGCAGTACTTC. It translates to CASSPSPGAYEQYF.

This chain joins TRBV4-1 and TRBJ2-7, with 7 bases fitting TRBD1. J was trimmed by 0 bases and V by 2 bases; bases with no gene match: 4. This CDR3 region has 15 residues. Per the germline V gene, CDR1 is MGHRA and CDR2 is YSYEKL. The CDR3 loop reads CASSQIRDSSYEQYF. The CDR3 nucleotides are TGCGCCAGCAGCCAAATTCGGGACAGCTCCTACGAGCAGTACTTC.

This chain joins TRBV30 and TRBJ2-1, with a weak D call TRBD2 (6 bases). This CDR3 is built from 20 residues. Germline V gives CDR1 GTSNPN, CDR2 SVGIG (reference sequence). Trimming took 0 bases from V and 4 from J, leaving 28 bases between them. CDR3 sequence reads: CAWSVLIVLAGSGSYNEQFF. For the CDR3, the DNA is TGTGCCTGGAGTGTACTAATCGTCTTGGCGGGGTCCGGTAGTTACAATGAGCAGTTCTTC.

V usage is TRBV7-9 and J usage is TRBJ2-5; 10 bases align to TRBD2. Germline V gene data show CDR1 as SEHNR and CDR2 as FQNEAQ (reference sequence). This CDR3 contains 14 residues. The V gene end was trimmed by 11 bases and the J gene end by 4 bases; junction bases not matched to a gene: 10. The CDR3 nucleotides are TGTGCCTGCGCCGAGACTAGCGGGTCAGAGACCCAGTACTTC. It codes for CACAETSGSETQYF.

The V call is TRBV28, the J call TRBJ1-1; 11 positions match TRBD1. There are 14 residues in the CDR3. The J segment lost 4 bases and the V segment lost 5 bases, leaving 3 bases of the junction unmatched. The germline gives CDR1 MDHEN, CDR2 SYDVKM. This chain's CDR3 is CASSAGTGGTEAFF. CDR3 coding DNA: TGTGCCAGCAGTGCCGGGACAGGGGGCACTGAAGCTTTCTTT.

The V and J genes are TRBV7-9 and TRBJ1-1; maybe TRBD1 (5 bases). Germline CDR1 SEHNR, CDR2 FQNEAQ (reference sequence). The V end was cut by 5 bases, the J end by 3 bases, with 13 bases between. CDR3 length: 14 residues. CDR3 nucleotide sequence: TGTGCCAGCAGCCAAGGGGTTATTGACACTGAAGCTTTCTTT. It yields the protein CASSQGVIDTEAFF. Combining the CDR3 with reference TRBV7-9 and TRBJ1-1 gives the whole variable domain DTGVSQNPRHKITKRGQNVTFRCDPISEHNRLYWYRQTLGQGPEFLTYFQNEAQLEKSRLLSDRFSAERPKGSFSTLEIQRTEQGDSAMYLCASSQGVIDTEAFFGQGTRLTVV.

The chain employs TRBV11-3 and TRBJ1-3; 9 nucleotides agree with TRBD1. The CDR3 sequence is 15 residues long. Germline V gene lookup returns CDR1 SGHNT and CDR2 YENEEA. V was pared by 5 bases and J by 4 bases, with 6 bases of the junction left unmatched. The CDR3 DNA reads as TGTGCCAGCAGCCCTCGGACAGGGGACGGAAACACCATATATTTT. Its translation: CASSPRTGDGNTIYF.

The chain combines TRBV5-4 with TRBJ2-7, with 10 bases that match TRBD2. V shed 1 base, J shed 3 bases, and the junction held 7 bases outside the gene matches. Germline V gene lookup returns CDR1 SGHNT and CDR2 YYREEE (reference sequence). This CDR3 region has 16 residues. The CDR3 loop reads CASSLMGTSVIYEQYF. The CDR3 DNA sequence: TGTGCCAGCAGCTTGATGGGGACTAGCGTAATCTACGAGCAGTACTTC.

The chain couples TRBV2 to TRBJ2-3, with 12 bases that match TRBD2. The ends lost 6 bases at V and 0 bases at J; junction bases unmatched: 7. Germline CDR1 reads SNHLY; CDR2 reads FYNNEI. The CDR3 is 17 amino acids. The CDR3 DNA follows: TGTGCCAGCAGAGCTCCGGGACTAGCGGGTAGCACAGATACGCAGTATTTT. Amino acids: CASRAPGLAGSTDTQYF.

The rearrangement links TRBV7-2 to TRBJ2-1, with 10 bases matching TRBD2. V shed 0 bases, J shed 4 bases, and the junction held 3 bases outside the gene matches. CDR3 length: 16 amino acids. CDR1 is SGHTA, CDR2 FQGNSA, per germline. The CDR3 DNA sequence: TGTGCCAGCAGCTTAGCGCCTAGCGGGAGATACAATGAGCAGTTCTTC. It encodes CASSLAPSGRYNEQFF.

The V gene is TRBV5-1, the J gene TRBJ2-5; D perhaps matches TRBD1 (6 bases). The CDR3 extends over 16 amino acids. Trimming took off 2 bases at V and 5 bases at J, with 19 bases between the two ends. Germline V CDR1 and CDR2: SGHRS, YFSETQ. The CDR3 sequence is CASSFTTGTYMETQYF. CDR3 DNA sequence: TGCGCCAGCAGCTTCACGACCGGGACATATATGGAGACCCAGTACTTC.

The gene calls are TRBV11-2 and TRBJ2-1, with 11 bases lining up with TRBD1. V was clipped by 5 bases and J by 4 bases; unmatched bases: 13. CDR1 is SGHAT, CDR2 FQNNGV, per germline. The CDR3 sequence is 18 residues long. CDR3 sequence reads: CASSGARGRDRGYNEQFF. DNA for the CDR3: TGTGCCAGCAGCGGAGCGAGGGGCCGGGACAGGGGGTACAATGAGCAGTTCTTC.